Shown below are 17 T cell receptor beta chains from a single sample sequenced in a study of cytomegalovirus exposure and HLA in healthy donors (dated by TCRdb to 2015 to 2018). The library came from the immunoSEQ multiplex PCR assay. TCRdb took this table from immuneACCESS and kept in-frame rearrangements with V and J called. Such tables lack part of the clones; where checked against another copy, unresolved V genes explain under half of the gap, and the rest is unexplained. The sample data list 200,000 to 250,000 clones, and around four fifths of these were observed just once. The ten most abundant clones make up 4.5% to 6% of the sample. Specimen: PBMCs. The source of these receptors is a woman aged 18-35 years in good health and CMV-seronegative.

In DNA, the CDR3 is TGTGCCAGCAGCCCCTCGGACGACCCAGGCTCCTACAATGAGCAGTTCTTC. Translation gives CASSPSDDPGSYNEQFF. This rearrangement joins TRBV11-2 to TRBJ2-1; D ambiguous. The CDR3 is made up of 17 amino acids. V lost 5 bases and J lost 0, with 17 bases in between. Germline CDR1 and CDR2: SGHAT and FQNNGV.

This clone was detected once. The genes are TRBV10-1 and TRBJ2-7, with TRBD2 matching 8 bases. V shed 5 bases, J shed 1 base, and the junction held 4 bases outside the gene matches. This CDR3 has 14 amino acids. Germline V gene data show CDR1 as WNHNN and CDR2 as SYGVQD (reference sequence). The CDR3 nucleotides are TGCGCCAGCAGTCCCGGGACTAGTTCCTACGAGCAGTACTTC. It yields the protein CASSPGTSSYEQYF.

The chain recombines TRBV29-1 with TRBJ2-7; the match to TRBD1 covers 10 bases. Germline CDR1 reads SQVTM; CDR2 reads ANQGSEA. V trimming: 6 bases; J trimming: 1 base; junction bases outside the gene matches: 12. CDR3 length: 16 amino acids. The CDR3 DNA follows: TGCAGCGTCACGTCCCGGGACAGGGGTCGATCCTACGAGCAGTACTTC. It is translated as CSVTSRDRGRSYEQYF.

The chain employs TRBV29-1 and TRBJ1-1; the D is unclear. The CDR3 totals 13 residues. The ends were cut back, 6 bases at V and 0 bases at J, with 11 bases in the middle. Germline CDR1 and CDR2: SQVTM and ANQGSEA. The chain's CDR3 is CSVSVALNTEAFF. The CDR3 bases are TGCAGCGTCTCCGTAGCCTTGAACACTGAAGCTTTCTTT.

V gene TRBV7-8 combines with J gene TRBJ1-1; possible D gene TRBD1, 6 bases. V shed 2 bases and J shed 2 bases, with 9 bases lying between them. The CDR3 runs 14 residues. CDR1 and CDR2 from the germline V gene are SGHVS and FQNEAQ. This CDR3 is CASSLKGGNTEAFF. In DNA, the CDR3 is TGTGCCAGCAGCTTAAAAGGGGGAAACACTGAAGCTTTCTTT. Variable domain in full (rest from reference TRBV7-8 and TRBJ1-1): GAGVSQSPRYKVAKRGQDVALRCDPISGHVSLFWYQQALGQGPEFLTYFQNEAQLDKSGLPSDRFFAERPEGSVSTLKIQRTQQEDSAVYLCASSLKGGNTEAFFGQGTRLTVV.

The CDR3 bases are TGTGCCAGCAGTTTAGATAAACAAGAGACCCAGTACTTC. It encodes CASSLDKQETQYF. The V gene is TRBV27, the J gene TRBJ2-5; D not resolved. Deletions cut 2 bases from V and 2 bases from J, with 6 bases between. CDR1 is MNHEY and CDR2 is SMNVEV in the germline V gene (reference sequence). This CDR3 is built from 13 residues.

CDR3 region: CASRGTLGELFF. The CDR3 nucleotides read TGTGCCAGTAGGGGGACCCTTGGGGAACTGTTTTTT. This sequence joins TRBV2 and TRBJ1-4, with a tentative D call TRBD1 (6 bases). CDR1 and CDR2 from the germline V gene are SNHLY and FYNNEI. V lost 9 bases, J lost 12 bases, and 17 bases lay in between. This CDR3 has 12 amino acids.

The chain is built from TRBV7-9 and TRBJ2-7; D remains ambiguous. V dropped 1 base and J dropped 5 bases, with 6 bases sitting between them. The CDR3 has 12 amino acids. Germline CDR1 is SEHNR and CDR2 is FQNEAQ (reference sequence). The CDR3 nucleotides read TGTGCCAGCAGCTTAGAACGGGACGAGCAGTACTTC. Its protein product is CASSLERDEQYF.

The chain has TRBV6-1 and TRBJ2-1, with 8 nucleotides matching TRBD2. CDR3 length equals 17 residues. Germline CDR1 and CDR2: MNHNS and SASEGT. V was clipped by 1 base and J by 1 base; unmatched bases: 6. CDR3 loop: CASSEVVGGASYNEQFF. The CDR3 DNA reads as TGTGCCAGCAGTGAAGTGGTCGGGGGGGCTTCCTACAATGAGCAGTTCTTC.

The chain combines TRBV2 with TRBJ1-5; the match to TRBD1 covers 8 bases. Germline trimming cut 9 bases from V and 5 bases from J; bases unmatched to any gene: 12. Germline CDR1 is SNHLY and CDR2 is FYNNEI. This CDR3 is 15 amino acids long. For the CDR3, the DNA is TGTGCCAGTTGCAGGGGGCCCGGGAGAGATCAGCCCCAGCATTTT. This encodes CASCRGPGRDQPQHF.

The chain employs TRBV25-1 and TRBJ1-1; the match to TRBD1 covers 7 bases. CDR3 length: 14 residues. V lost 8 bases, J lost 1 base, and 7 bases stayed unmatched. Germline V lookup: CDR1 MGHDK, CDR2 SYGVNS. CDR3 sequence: CASSKGAGNTEAFF. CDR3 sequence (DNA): TGTGCCAGCTCCAAGGGGGCCGGGAACACTGAAGCTTTCTTT. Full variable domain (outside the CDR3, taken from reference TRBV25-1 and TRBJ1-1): EADIYQTPRYLVIGTGKKITLECSQTMGHDKMYWYQQDPGMELHLIHYSYGVNSTEKGDLSSESTVSRIRTEHFPLTLESARPSHTSQYLCASSKGAGNTEAFFGQGTRLTVV.

The CDR3 loop reads CASSPGLDYEQYF. The CDR3 coding sequence is TGTGCCAGTAGTCCGGGGTTGGACTACGAGCAGTACTTC. The chain is built from TRBV19 and TRBJ2-7; weak D call: TRBD2 (5 bases). Germline V gene sequence: CDR1 LNHDA, CDR2 SQIVND (reference sequence). The CDR3 totals 13 residues. V was cut by 5 bases and J by 3 bases, with 11 bases left in between.

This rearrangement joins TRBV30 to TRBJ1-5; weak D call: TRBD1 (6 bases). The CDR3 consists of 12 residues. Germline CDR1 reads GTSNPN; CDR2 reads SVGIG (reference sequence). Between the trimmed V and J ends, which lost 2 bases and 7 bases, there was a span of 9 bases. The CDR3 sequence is CAWSYGGQPQHF. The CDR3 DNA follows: TGTGCCTGGAGTTACGGGGGCCAGCCCCAGCATTTT.

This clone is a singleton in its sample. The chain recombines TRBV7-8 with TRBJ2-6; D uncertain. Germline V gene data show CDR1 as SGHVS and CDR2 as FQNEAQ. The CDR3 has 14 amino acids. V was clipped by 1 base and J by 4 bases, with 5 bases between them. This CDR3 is CASSLVTGANVLTF. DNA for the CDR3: TGTGCCAGCAGCTTAGTCACCGGGGCCAACGTCCTGACTTTC.

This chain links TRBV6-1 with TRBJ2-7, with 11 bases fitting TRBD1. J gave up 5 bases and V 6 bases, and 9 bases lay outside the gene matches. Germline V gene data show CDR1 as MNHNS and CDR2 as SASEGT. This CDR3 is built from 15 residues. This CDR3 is CASRGWTGQGDEQYF. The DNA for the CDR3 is TGTGCCAGCAGGGGGTGGACGGGACAGGGGGACGAGCAGTACTTC.

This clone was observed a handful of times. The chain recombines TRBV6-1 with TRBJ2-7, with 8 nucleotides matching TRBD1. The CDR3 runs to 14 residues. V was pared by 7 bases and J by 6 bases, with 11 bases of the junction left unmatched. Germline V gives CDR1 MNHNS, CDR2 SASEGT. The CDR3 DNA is TGTGCCAGCAACTTTAGGACAGGGACCTCCGAGCAGTACTTC. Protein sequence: CASNFRTGTSEQYF.

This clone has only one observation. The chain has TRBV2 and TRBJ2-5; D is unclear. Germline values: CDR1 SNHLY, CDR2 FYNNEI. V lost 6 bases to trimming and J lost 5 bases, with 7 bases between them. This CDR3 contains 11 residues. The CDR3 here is CASRGQETQYF. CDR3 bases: TGTGCCAGCAGGGGTCAGGAGACCCAGTACTTC.